The rows below give T cell receptor beta chains drawn from one sample of a study of blood T cell repertoires in COVID-19. Sequencing used immunoSEQ multiplex PCR; TCRdb keeps in-frame clones, though not all of them. Of around 170,000 clones in the sample, under 90% were seen once. What was sequenced was PBMCs or T cells enriched from blood (not recorded which). Source of these receptors: a man aged 50 to 60 who had recovered from COVID-19. Both conserved end residues are part of each CDR3. Each record gives: J gene, D gene, V gene, clone size, CDR3 DNA, CDR3 protein. The D gene is left open where the match is weak. Size values are once, few and many counts, or a class for expanded clones, and some rows have none.

J: TRBJ2-2; D: -; V: TRBV3-1/TRBV3-2; size: -; DNA: TGTGCCAGCAGCCCCTACGGGCGGGGCACCGGGGAGCTGTTTTTT; CDR3: CASSPYGRGTGELFF
J: TRBJ2-7; D: TRBD1; V: TRBV9; size: -; DNA: TGTGCCAGCTCAAGGGACAGGGGATACGAGCAGTACTTC; CDR3: CASSRDRGYEQYF
J: TRBJ1-1; D: -; V: TRBV11-1; size: -; DNA: TGTGCCAGCAGCCCAGAGATTACAGGTTGGGGCACTGAAGCTTTCTTT; CDR3: CASSPEITGWGTEAFF
J: TRBJ1-2; D: TRBD1; V: TRBV3-1/TRBV3-2; size: once; DNA: TGTGCCAGCAGCCAAGTAGGAAACAGGGGGAAACCCTATGGCTACACCTTC; CDR3: CASSQVGNRGKPYGYTF
J: TRBJ1-2; D: TRBD1; V: TRBV11-2; size: -; DNA: TGTGCCAGCAGCGCTACCGGGACAGGGGGCGATAGCTACACCTTC; CDR3: CASSATGTGGDSYTF
J: TRBJ2-3; D: TRBD1; V: TRBV29-1; size: few; DNA: TGCAGCGTTGCCGGGACAGAAGACCGCACAGATACGCAGTATTTT; CDR3: CSVAGTEDRTDTQYF
J: TRBJ1-2; D: -; V: TRBV9; size: -; DNA: TGTGCCAGCAGCGGCCGGGACACATTCCCAGACACCTTC; CDR3: CASSGRDTFPDTF
J: TRBJ1-2; D: -; V: TRBV2; size: -; DNA: TGTGCCAGCACCGGACAGATCTATGGCTACACCTTC; CDR3: CASTGQIYGYTF
J: TRBJ1-2; D: -; V: TRBV9; size: -; DNA: TGTGCCAGCAGCGTAGAACCCACAGGGAGGGGCTATGGCTACACCTTC; CDR3: CASSVEPTGRGYGYTF
J: TRBJ1-2; D: -; V: TRBV7-9; size: -; DNA: TGTGCCAGCGGCCAGCGGATCAACTATGGCTACACCTTC; CDR3: CASGQRINYGYTF
J: TRBJ2-1; D: TRBD2; V: TRBV7-9; size: -; DNA: TGTGCCAGCAGCTCCGGACTAGCGGGGAACGATGAGCAGTTCTTC; CDR3: CASSSGLAGNDEQFF
J: TRBJ2-4; D: -; V: TRBV4-3; size: -; DNA: TGCGCCAGCAGCCCCTCAGGGGAGGCCAAAAACATTCAGTACTTC; CDR3: CASSPSGEAKNIQYF